This TCR beta chain was obtained from a study of cytomegalovirus exposure and HLA in healthy donors. Whole-study context: Within an early data release were 85 million or so unique TCRs drawn from HLA-typed donors. Study outcomes and limitations: The study flagged some 170 TCR beta chains as cytomegalovirus-associated. Sequences of the TCR beta chain were said to predict the HLA-A and HLA-B alleles of most subjects accurately.

Note on this clone: Its antigen is not known.

V was pared by 6 bases and J by 5 bases, with 3 bases of the junction left unmatched. CDR3 length: 13 residues. Germline-derived CDR1 and CDR2 are WNHNN and SYGVQD (reference sequence). In the PCR, 60 Vbeta and 13 Jbeta primers were used. Method: immunoSEQ multiplex PCR; TCRdb's copy keeps in-frame clones and lacks some. The sample lists more than 140,000 clones, roughly four fifths seen once, with around 6.1% in the top ten. The sequence came from a man aged 30 to 45 in good health and CMV-seropositive. Specimen: PBMCs. The rearrangement uses TRBV10-1 and TRBJ2-5, with 10 bases that match TRBD1. CDR3 protein: CASRRDRGETQYF. The CDR3 bases are TGCGCCAGCAGACGGGACAGGGGTGAGACCCAGTACTTC.